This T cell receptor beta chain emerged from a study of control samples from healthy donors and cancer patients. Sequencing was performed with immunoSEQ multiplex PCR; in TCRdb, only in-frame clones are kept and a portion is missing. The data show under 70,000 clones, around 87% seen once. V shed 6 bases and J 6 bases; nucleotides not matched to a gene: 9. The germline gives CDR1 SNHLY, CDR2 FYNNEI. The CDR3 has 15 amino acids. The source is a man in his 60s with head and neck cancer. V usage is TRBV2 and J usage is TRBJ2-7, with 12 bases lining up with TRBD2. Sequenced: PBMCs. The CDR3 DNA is TGTGCCAGCAGGCCACTAGCGGGAGGTTTGTTCGAGCAGTACTTC. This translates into CASRPLAGGLFEQYF.